Listed below are T cell receptor beta chains from one sample, sequenced in a study of regulatory T cells in long-lasting Graves disease. From the multiplex PCR reads, TCRdb called clonotypes with MiXCR, one entry per CDR3 protein. This sample has 400,000 to 550,000 distinct CDR3 sequences, with 16% found just once. These records were also assigned to another study, of T cells in Graves' hyperthyroidism and ophthalmopathy.

The sample here was peripheral blood mononuclear cells (PBMCs), taken at new diagnosis, from a patient treated with antithyroid drugs. These receptors were obtained from a woman aged 25 to 39 with Graves disease. The CDR3 runs from the conserved cysteine through the conserved F or W. D genes are given only for firm matches. A row's size may be missing; if present it is once, few, many or a size class.

j_call d_call clone_size v_call cdr3_nt cdr3_aa
TRBJ2-4 - few TRBV6-1 TGTGCCAGCAGTGAAGGCTTAGGGTTAGCCAAAAACATTCAGTACTTC CASSEGLGLAKNIQYF
TRBJ1-5 - many TRBV12-5 TGTGCTAGTGGTTTGAACAGATGCTACAATCAGCCCCAGCATTTT CASGLNRCYNQPQHF
TRBJ2-3 TRBD1 - TRBV13 TGTGCCAGCAGCCTCCAGGGGGAGAATACGCAGTATTTT CASSLQGENTQYF
TRBJ1-1 TRBD1 - TRBV9 TGTGCCAGCAGCGTAGACGACAGGGGGGGAATGAACACTGAAGCTTTCTTT CASSVDDRGGMNTEAFF
TRBJ2-3 - few TRBV13 TGTGCCAGCAGCTTAAAGGACAGATATACGCAGTATTTT CASSLKDRYTQYF
TRBJ1-2 - few TRBV6-1 TGTGCCAGCAGTAAAGGTTCAGGGAACGTTGGCTACACCTTC CASSKGSGNVGYTF
TRBJ2-7 - - TRBV27 TGTGCCAGCAGTTTAAGGGGCTACTACGAGCAGTACTTC CASSLRGYYEQYF
TRBJ2-7 TRBD2 - TRBV6-2/TRBV6-3 TGTGCCAGCAGTTACTCGGGACTAGCGGGAGATTACGAGCAGTACTTC CASSYSGLAGDYEQYF
TRBJ2-3 TRBD2 few TRBV4-3 TGCGCCAGCAGCCAAGTAAGTGCTAGCGGAACTAGCACAGATACGCAGTATTTT CASSQVSASGTSTDTQYF
TRBJ2-1 TRBD2 many TRBV29-1 TGCAGCGCCCTAGCGGGAGGCGAGCAGTTCTTC CSALAGGEQFF
TRBJ2-7 - few TRBV29-1 TGCAGCGCCCGGGACATCCCTAACTCCTACGAGCAGTACTTC CSARDIPNSYEQYF
TRBJ2-5 TRBD2 - TRBV7-2 TGTGCCAGCAGCTTTTCGGGACTAGCGGGAGGTGGGGAGACCCAGTACTTC CASSFSGLAGGGETQYF
TRBJ2-3 - - TRBV7-2 TGTGCCAGCAGCTTAGCAGGCCCGACAGATACGCAGTATTTT CASSLAGPTDTQYF
TRBJ1-3 - few TRBV28 TGTGCCAGCAGTTTATATTCCCCCCCATGGCAGTCTTCTGGAAACACCATATATTTT CASSLYSPPWQSSGNTIYF
TRBJ2-5 - many TRBV6-5 TGTGCCAGCAGTTACTCGATTGGGACTTCCAAAGAGACCCAGTACTTC CASSYSIGTSKETQYF
TRBJ1-2 - many TRBV28 TGTGCCAGCAGTTTAACGTCCCGGCTTAGCTACACCTTC CASSLTSRLSYTF
TRBJ2-5 - - TRBV6-2/TRBV6-3 TGTGCCAGCAGCCCTTTTGGTGAGGCCCAGTACTTC CASSPFGEAQYF